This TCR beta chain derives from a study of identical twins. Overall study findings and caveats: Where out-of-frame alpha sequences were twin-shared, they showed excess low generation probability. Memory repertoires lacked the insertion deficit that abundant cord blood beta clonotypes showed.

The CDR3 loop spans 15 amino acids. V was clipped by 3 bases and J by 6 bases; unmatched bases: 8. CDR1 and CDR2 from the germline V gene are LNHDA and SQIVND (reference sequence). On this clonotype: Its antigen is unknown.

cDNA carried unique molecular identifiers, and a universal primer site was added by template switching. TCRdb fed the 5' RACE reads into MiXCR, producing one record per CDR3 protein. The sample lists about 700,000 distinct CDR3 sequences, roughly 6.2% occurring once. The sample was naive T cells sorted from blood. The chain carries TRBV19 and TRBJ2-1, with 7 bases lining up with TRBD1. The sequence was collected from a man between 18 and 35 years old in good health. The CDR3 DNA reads TGTGCCAGTAGTATGGACAGGCGGTTCAGCAATGAGCAGTTCTTC. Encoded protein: CASSMDRRFSNEQFF.